This T cell receptor (beta chain) was recovered during a study of regulatory T cells in long-lasting Graves disease. V was shortened by 7 bases and J by 7 bases, with 26 bases between the two germline ends. The CDR3 length is 16 residues. Germline CDR1 and CDR2: MDHEN and SYDVKM. For this clonotype: Its antigen is unidentified. With a much larger clone just one base away, this may be a read error.

Findings and caveats of the study: Relative to newly diagnosed Graves' patients, persistent ones had lower TCR diversity.

Described time point: newly diagnosed GD, antithyroid drugs for less than 3 months. After RNA was extracted from PBMCs, the TCR library was made from it. For TCR beta, libraries came from iRepertoire HTBI primers and Arm-PCR of CDR3 regions. TCRdb processed the multiplex PCR reads anew with MiXCR; each CDR3 protein has one entry. The profile covers over 500,000 distinct CDR3 sequences, with about 16% appearing a single time and 12% taken by the ten largest. These data were also reused for a study on T cells in Graves' hyperthyroidism and ophthalmopathy. That paper adds: First-round RT-PCR of the TCR CDR3 relied on the HTBI primer set. The authors' 13 V-J model separated ophthalmopathy from stable hyperthyroidism.

The sample here was peripheral blood mononuclear cells (PBMCs), taken at new diagnosis, from a patient treated with antithyroid drugs. The sequence came from a man aged 18-30 years with Graves disease. The genes are TRBV28 and TRBJ2-7, with D maybe TRBD2 (5 bases). CDR3 DNA: TGTGCCAGCACCCTACGTCCGGGAAGCCCCTACAATGAGCAGTACTTC. Protein sequence: CASTLRPGSPYNEQYF.